This T cell receptor (beta chain) was sequenced during a study of monozygotic twins with inflammatory bowel disease. Study results and limitations: IBD-affected twins scored below their healthy co-twins in TCRbeta diversity (inverse Simpson).

The CDR3 length is 11 residues. In germline, CDR1 is DFQATT, CDR2 SNEGSKA (reference sequence). Incorporation of UMIs carrying a 6-nucleotide sample barcode was performed by template switching. TCRdb reprocessed the 5' RACE reads, keeping one entry per CDR3 protein, no DNA. Its listing shows 200,000 to 250,000 distinct CDR3 sequences. A note on this clonotype: Antigen specificity is unknown.

This clonotype was obtained from a human donor with ulcerative colitis or Crohn's disease, or a healthy co-twin of an affected twin (not recorded which). The chain joins TRBV20-1 to TRBJ2-7; as DNA is missing, the TRBD2 call by TCRdb cannot be tested. Sequences were obtained from blood. The chain's CDR3 is CSASPRDEQYF.